This T cell receptor (beta chain) was observed in a study of blood T cell repertoires in COVID-19. Study background: Acute and convalescent COVID-19 samples came from the United States, Italy and Spain. PBMCs, B-cell-depleted T cells, or T cells were the source of the cDNA or gDNA that made up the material.

The CDR3 totals 13 residues. Germline lookup yields CDR1 SEHNR and CDR2 FQNEAQ (reference sequence). V lost 5 bases and J lost 0, with 6 bases in between. How the authors handled the data: Amplification of reference gene primers provided the estimated nucleated cell counts. Sequencing used immunoSEQ multiplex PCR; TCRdb keeps in-frame clones, though not all of them. Clonal size and the V and J genes are those of that table, whereas D and trimming came from the DNA. The repertoire holds around 59,000 clones, with approximately 80% as singletons. Sequencing was performed on peripheral blood. This receptor was identified in a man older than 75 with acute or convalescent COVID-19. This chain uses TRBV7-9 with TRBJ2-3; possible D gene TRBD1, 6 bases. CDR3 coding DNA: TGTGCCAGCAGCGGACAGAGCACAGATACGCAGTATTTT. Translated, it gives CASSGQSTDTQYF.